Sequencing of this T cell receptor beta chain was carried out in a study of cytomegalovirus exposure and HLA in healthy donors. Germline V gene data show CDR1 as SGHVS and CDR2 as FNYEAQ. The junction had 8 bases not matched to a gene; V was cut back by 8 bases and J by 4 bases. The CDR3 extends over 16 amino acids. The PCR ran on 60 Vbeta and 13 Jbeta primers. In the study's own analysis: An analysis that came later counted 60 million to 80 million unique TCR beta chains, roughly 11 million shared. Some clones are missing from TCRdb's copy, which holds only in-frame ones; the method was immunoSEQ multiplex PCR. V and J calls and clone size are as listed in that table; D and trimming were resolved from the DNA. The sample has around 170,000 clones, approximately 84% seen once; the top ten hold 1.3%.

This chain joins TRBV7-6 and TRBJ2-2, with 12 bases fitting TRBD2. The origin of this receptor is a man aged 45-65 years in good health and CMV-seropositive. The sample comprised PBMCs. CDR3 in DNA: TGTGCCAGCGGGCTAGCGGGAGGGTTCTCCACCGGGGAGCTGTTTTTT. Protein product: CASGLAGGFSTGELFF.